This TCR beta chain derives from a study of OX40 agonist ivuxolimab in advanced cancers. The wider study: Partial responses were achieved by three patients, of whom one had hepatocellular carcinoma and two had cutaneous melanoma.

General study findings and limits: Normalized expansion of T-cell clones was also low for some nonresponders. The investigators did not determine what antigen specificity the expanded peripheral T cells had.

The J segment lost 3 bases and the V segment lost 5 bases, leaving 11 bases of the junction unmatched. Germline V lookup: CDR1 LNHDA, CDR2 SQIVND (reference sequence). The CDR3 has 17 residues. Regarding this clone: Its cognate antigen is unknown.

Sequenced by immunoSEQ multiplex PCR; TCRdb stores in-frame clones only, minus some. The table records approximately 70,000 clones, 80% to 90% of them present only once. This TCR was recovered from an adult with an advanced solid tumor such as melanoma, head and neck, liver or kidney cancer. The source was CD4+ or CD8+ T cells sorted from blood, collected in a trial of the OX40 agonist ivuxolimab. The chain combines TRBV19 with TRBJ2-1; 9 bases align to TRBD2. The CDR3 bases are TGTGCCAGTAGTTCGATCCGAAGCGGGGGGATCTACAATGAGCAGTTCTTC. Translated: CASSSIRSGGIYNEQFF.